This T cell receptor (beta chain) was obtained from a study of blood T cell repertoires in COVID-19. Across the whole study: T cells, B-cell-depleted T cells, or PBMCs supplied cDNA or gDNA.

In the original workflow: Cell counts per sample came from amplifying reference gene primers. Method: immunoSEQ multiplex PCR; TCRdb's copy keeps in-frame clones and lacks some. The V and J calls and clone size are taken from that table; D and trimming were inferred from the DNA. The profile covers fewer than 200,000 clones, with roughly 79% appearing a single time and more than 10% taken by the ten largest. Seattle patients were enrolled while actively infected and followed longitudinally. The CDR3 spans 13 residues. The germline gives CDR1 MNHEY, CDR2 SMNVEV (reference sequence). Trimming took 1 base from V and 4 from J, leaving 5 bases between them.

The chain links TRBV27 to TRBJ1-5; perhaps TRBD1 as D (5 bases). This receptor was obtained from a woman aged 80 or over with COVID-19, enrolled during active disease. Sample: peripheral blood. The CDR3 DNA sequence: TGTGCCAGCAGTTTATGGACAAATCAGCCCCAGCATTTT. Translated: CASSLWTNQPQHF.